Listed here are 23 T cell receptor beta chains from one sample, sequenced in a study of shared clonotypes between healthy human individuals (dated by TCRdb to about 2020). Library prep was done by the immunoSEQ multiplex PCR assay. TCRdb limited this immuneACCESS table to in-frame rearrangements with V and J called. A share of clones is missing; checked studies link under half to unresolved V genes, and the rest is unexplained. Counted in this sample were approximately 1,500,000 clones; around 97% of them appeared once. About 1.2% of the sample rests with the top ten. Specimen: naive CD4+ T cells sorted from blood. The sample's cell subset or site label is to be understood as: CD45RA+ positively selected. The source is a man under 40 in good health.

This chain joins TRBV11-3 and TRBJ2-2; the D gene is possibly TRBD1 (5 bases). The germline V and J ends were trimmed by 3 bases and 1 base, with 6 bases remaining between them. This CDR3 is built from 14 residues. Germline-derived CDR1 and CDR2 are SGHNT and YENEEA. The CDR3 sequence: CASSFTGNTGELFF. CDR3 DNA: TGTGCCAGCAGCTTCACAGGGAACACCGGGGAGCTGTTTTTT. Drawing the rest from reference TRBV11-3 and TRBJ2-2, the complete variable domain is EAGVVQSPRYKIIEKKQPVAFWCNPISGHNTLYWYLQNLGQGPELLIRYENEEAVDDSQLPKDRFSAERLKGVDSTLKIQPAELGDSAVYLCASSFTGNTGELFFGEGSRLTVL.

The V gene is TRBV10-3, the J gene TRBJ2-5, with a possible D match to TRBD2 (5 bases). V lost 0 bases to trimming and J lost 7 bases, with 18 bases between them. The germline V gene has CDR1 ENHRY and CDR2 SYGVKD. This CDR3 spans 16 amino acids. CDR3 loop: CAISESENSAPWTQYF. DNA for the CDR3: TGTGCCATCAGTGAGTCGGAGAATAGCGCACCTTGGACCCAGTACTTC.

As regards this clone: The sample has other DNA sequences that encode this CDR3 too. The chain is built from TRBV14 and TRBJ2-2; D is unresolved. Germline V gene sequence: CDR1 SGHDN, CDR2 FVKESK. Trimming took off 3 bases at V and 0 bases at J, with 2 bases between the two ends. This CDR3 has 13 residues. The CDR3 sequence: CASSQTNTGELFF. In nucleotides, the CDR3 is TGTGCCAGCAGCCAGACGAACACCGGGGAGCTGTTTTTT.

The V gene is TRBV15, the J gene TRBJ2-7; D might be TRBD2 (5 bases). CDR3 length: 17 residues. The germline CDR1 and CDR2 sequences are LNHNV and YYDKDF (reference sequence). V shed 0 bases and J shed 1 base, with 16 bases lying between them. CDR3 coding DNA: TGTGCCACCAGCAGAGATCGTCCGGACTCGGCATCCTACGAGCAGTACTTC. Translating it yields CATSRDRPDSASYEQYF.

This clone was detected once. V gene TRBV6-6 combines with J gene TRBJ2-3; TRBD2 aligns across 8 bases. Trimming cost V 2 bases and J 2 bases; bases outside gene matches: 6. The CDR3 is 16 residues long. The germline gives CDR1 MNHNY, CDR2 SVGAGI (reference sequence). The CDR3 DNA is TGTGCCAGCAGTTACGGGCCTAGCGGGTCCACAGATACGCAGTATTTT. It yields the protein CASSYGPSGSTDTQYF.

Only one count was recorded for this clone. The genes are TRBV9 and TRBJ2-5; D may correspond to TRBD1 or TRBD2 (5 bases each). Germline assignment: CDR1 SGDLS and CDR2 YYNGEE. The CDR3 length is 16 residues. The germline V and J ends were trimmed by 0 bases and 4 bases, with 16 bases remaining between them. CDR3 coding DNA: TGTGCCAGCAGCGTAGGTAGAGGTGGGGGAGCAGAGACCCAGTACTTC. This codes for CASSVGRGGGAETQYF.

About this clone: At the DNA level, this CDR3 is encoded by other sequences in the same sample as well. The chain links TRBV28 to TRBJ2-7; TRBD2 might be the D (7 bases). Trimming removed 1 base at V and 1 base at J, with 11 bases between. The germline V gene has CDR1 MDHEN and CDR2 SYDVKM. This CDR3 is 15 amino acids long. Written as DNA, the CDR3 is TGTGCCAGCAGTTTATTCCGGGGGGCGTCCTACGAGCAGTACTTC. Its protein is CASSLFRGASYEQYF.

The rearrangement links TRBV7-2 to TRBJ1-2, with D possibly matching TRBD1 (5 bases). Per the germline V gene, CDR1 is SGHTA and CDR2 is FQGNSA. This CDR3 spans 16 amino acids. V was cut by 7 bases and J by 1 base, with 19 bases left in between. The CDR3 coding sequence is TGTGCCAGCACCAACCTGGGGGAGGGCCTTAACTATGGCTACACCTTC. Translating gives CASTNLGEGLNYGYTF.

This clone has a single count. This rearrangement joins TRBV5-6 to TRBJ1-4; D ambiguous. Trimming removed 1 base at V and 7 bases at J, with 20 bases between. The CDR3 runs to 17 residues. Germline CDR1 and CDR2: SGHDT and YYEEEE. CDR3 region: CASSLLDRVVGGEKLFF. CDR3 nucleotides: TGTGCCAGCAGCTTGTTGGACCGGGTTGTAGGAGGTGAAAAACTGTTTTTT. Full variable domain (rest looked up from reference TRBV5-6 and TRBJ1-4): DAGVTQSPTHLIKTRGQQVTLRCSPKSGHDTVSWYQQALGQGPQFIFQYYEEEERQRGNFPDRFSGHQFPNYSSELNVNALLLGDSALYLCASSLLDRVVGGEKLFFGSGTQLSVL.

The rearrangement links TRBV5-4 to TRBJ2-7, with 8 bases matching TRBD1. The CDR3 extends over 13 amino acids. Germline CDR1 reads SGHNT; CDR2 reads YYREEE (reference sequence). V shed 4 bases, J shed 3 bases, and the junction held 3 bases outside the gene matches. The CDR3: CASSADRDYEQYF. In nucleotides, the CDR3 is TGTGCCAGCAGCGCGGACAGGGACTACGAGCAGTACTTC.

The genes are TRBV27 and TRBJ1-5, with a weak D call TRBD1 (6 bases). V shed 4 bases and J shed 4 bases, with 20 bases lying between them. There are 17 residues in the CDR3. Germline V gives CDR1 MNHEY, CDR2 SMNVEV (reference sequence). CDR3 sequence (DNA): TGTGCCAGCAGTTCTCGAGCCCGAACAGGGTCGAATCAGCCCCAGCATTTT. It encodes CASSSRARTGSNQPQHF.

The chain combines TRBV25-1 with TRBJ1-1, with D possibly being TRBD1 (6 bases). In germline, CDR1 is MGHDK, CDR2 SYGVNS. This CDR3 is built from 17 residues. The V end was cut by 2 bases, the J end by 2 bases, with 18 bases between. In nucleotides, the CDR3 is TGTGCCAGCAGTGAAGAGTGGCCAGGGGTGGAAAACACTGAAGCTTTCTTT. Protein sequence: CASSEEWPGVENTEAFF.

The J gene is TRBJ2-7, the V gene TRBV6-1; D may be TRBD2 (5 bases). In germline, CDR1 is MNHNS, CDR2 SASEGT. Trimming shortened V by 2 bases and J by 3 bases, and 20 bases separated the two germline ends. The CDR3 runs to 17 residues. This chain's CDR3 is CASSEWYGGSLGYEQYF. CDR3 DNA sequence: TGTGCCAGCAGTGAATGGTATGGTGGGAGTCTCGGCTACGAGCAGTACTTC.

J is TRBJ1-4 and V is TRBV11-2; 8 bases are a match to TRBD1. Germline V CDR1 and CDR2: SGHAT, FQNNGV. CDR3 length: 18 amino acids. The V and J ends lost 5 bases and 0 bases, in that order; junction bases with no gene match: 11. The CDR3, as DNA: TGTGCCAGCAGCGTTCGGCTCAGGGGGCTATCAACTAATGAAAAACTGTTTTTT. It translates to CASSVRLRGLSTNEKLFF.

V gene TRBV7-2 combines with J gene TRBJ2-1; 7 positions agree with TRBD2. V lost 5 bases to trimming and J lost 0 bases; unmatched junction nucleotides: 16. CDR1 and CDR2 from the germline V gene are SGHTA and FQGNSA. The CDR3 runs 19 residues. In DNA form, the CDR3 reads TGTGCCAGCAGCCGCGCGCGATTACCTAGCGGCATCTCCTACAATGAGCAGTTCTTC. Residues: CASSRARLPSGISYNEQFF.

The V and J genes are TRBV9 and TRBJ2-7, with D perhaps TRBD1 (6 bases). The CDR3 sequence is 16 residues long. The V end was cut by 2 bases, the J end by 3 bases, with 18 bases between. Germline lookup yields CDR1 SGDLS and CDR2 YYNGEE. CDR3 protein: CASSVDPLQGFYEQYF. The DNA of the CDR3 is TGTGCCAGCAGCGTTGATCCGTTACAGGGTTTCTACGAGCAGTACTTC.

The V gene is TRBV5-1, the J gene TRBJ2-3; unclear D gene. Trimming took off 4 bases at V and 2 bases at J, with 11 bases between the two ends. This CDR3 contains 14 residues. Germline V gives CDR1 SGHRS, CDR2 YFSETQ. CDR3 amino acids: CASSPLPPTDTQYF. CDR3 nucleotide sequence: TGCGCCAGCAGCCCGCTCCCCCCCACAGATACGCAGTATTTT.

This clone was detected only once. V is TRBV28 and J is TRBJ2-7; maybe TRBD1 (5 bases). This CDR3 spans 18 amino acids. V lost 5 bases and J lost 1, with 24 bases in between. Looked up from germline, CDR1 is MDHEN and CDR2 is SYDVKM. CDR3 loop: CASSRKTETKGISYEQYF. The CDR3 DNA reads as TGTGCCAGCAGTCGAAAGACAGAGACAAAAGGCATATCCTACGAGCAGTACTTC.

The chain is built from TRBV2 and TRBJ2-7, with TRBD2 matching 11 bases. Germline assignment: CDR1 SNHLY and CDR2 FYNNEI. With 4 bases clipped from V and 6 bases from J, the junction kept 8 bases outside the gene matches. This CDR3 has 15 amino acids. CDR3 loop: CASSVALAGGGEQYF. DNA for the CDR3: TGTGCCAGCAGTGTGGCGCTAGCGGGAGGTGGCGAGCAGTACTTC.

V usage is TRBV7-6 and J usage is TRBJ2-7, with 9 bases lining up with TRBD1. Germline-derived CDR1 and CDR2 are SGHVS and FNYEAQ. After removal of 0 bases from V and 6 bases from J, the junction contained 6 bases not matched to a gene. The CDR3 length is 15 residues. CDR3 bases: TGTGCCAGCAGCTTAGCGGGGACAGGGAACGGCGAGCAGTACTTC. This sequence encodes CASSLAGTGNGEQYF.

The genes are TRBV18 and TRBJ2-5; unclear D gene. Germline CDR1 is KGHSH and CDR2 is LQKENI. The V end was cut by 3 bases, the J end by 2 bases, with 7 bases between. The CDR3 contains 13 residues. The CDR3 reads CASSPTEQETQYF. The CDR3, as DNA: TGTGCCAGCTCACCGACGGAACAAGAGACCCAGTACTTC.

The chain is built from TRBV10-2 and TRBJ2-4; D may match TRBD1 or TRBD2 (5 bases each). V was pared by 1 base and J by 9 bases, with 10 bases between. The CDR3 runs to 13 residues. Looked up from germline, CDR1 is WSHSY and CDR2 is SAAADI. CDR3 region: CASSEWGMGIQYF. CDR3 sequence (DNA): TGCGCCAGCAGTGAGTGGGGGATGGGCATTCAGTACTTC.

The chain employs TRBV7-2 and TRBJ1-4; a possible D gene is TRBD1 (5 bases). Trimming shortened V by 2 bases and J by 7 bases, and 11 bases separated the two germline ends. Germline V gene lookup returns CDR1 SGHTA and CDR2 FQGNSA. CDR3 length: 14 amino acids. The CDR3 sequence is CASSLQTVGEKLFF. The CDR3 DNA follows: TGTGCCAGCAGCTTACAGACAGTAGGTGAAAAACTGTTTTTT.